This T cell receptor (beta chain) originates from a study of radiotherapy plus CTLA-4 blockade in lung cancer (dated by TCRdb to the late 2010s). About the investigation overall: Objective responses occurred in about 19% of enrolled patients, and over 30% achieved disease control.

Points the paper makes about the study in general: After treatment with radiotherapy and ipilimumab, TCR clones that came from tumors expanded in the peripheral blood. The strongest predictors of response were reported to be early dynamic shifts in blood T cell clones along with a rise in serum interferon-beta following radiation.

Libraries were prepared through the immunoSEQ multiplex PCR assay. TCRdb re-hosts the immuneACCESS table, in-frame sequences only. Its copies lack some clones; in the studies checked, an unresolved V gene accounts for under half of them, and the cause for the rest is not known. The sample includes about 51,000 clones, with 70% to 80% observed a single time. Clones ranked in the top ten supply 7.5% to 9.5% of the sample. In this study, focal radiation therapy paired with CTLA-4 blockade (ipilimumab) was tested in patients who had chemo-refractory metastatic non-small-cell lung cancer. This clone registers as medium-sized (0.01 to 0.1%) within its sample. It lacks a known antigen. There are no base qualities to consult, and no much larger clone falls within one base. The source was peripheral blood, collected from a patient treated with radiotherapy plus ipilimumab. The receptor was derived from a human donor with non-small cell lung cancer who had a complete response to radiotherapy plus ipilimumab.

The bases are TGTGCCAGCAGTTATGCGGTATCCACTGAAGCTTTCTTT. It specifies CASSYAVSTEAFF. This chain is built from TRBV6-6 and TRBJ1-1; no D gene is confidently identified. V loses 3 bases of germline sequence and J loses 4 bases, and the interval between the two ends is 9 bases. According to the germline V gene (reference sequence), CDR1 reads MNHNY and CDR2 reads SVGAGI. The CDR3, cysteine through phenylalanine, is 13 amino acids long. Only CDR3 DNA remains: 39 bases, in frame from the first base.